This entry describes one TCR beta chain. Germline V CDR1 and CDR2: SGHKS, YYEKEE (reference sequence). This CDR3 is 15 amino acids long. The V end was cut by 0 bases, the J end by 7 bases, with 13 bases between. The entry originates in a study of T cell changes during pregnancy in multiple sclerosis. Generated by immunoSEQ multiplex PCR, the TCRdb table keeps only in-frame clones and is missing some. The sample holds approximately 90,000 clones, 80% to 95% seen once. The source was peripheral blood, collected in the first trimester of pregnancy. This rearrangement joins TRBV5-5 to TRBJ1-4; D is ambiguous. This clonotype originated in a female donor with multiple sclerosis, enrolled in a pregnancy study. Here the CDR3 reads CASSLGPTGSEKLFF. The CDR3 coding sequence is TGTGCCAGCAGCTTGGGGCCAACTGGGAGTGAAAAACTGTTTTTT.